The 30 T cell receptor beta chains below were found in one sample sequenced in a study of control samples from healthy donors and cancer patients. The method was immunoSEQ multiplex PCR; TCRdb's version includes in-frame clones alone and lacks a portion of them. The sample comprises approximately 90,000 clones, more than 75% of which are singletons, and less than 2.5% rests with the top ten. Sequencing was performed on blood. These receptor sequences come from a woman aged 40 to 50 in good health.

The rearrangement joins TRBV4-3 to TRBJ2-3, with 10 nucleotides matching TRBD2. CDR1 and CDR2 (germline): LGHNA, YSLEER. V dropped 4 bases and J dropped 4; count of bases not matched to a gene: 5. The CDR3 length is 15 residues. CDR3 residues: CASSLAGGRADTQYF. Here the CDR3 DNA reads TGCGCCAGCAGCCTAGCGGGGGGTAGGGCAGATACGCAGTATTTT.

This sequence joins TRBV19 and TRBJ2-6; the D gene is possibly TRBD1 (6 bases). V lost 6 bases to trimming and J lost 0 bases, with 18 bases between them. This CDR3 is 18 amino acids long. CDR1 and CDR2 (germline): LNHDA, SQIVND (reference sequence). The CDR3 loop reads CASRRVQGSSSGANVLTF. The CDR3 nucleotides read TGTGCCAGTAGGAGGGTACAGGGATCTTCCTCTGGGGCCAACGTCCTGACTTTC.

The chain uses TRBV24-1 and TRBJ1-5; D may be TRBD1 (6 bases). CDR1 KGHDR and CDR2 SFDVKD come from the germline V gene. This CDR3 spans 13 amino acids. V shed 4 bases and J shed 6 bases, with 9 bases lying between them. The CDR3 protein is CATSDKGGQPQHF. The DNA for the CDR3 is TGTGCCACCAGTGACAAGGGGGGTCAGCCCCAGCATTTT.

CDR3 protein: CAWSGLANTGELFF. The CDR3 DNA reads as TGTGCCTGGAGTGGACTAGCGAACACCGGGGAGCTGTTTTTT. The gene calls are TRBV30 and TRBJ2-2, with D perhaps matching TRBD2 (6 bases). CDR3 length: 14 residues. Germline CDR1 reads GTSNPN; CDR2 reads SVGIG (reference sequence). The V gene lost 1 base and the J gene lost 0 bases, with 6 bases spanning the gap.

This clone was observed a single time. The V gene is TRBV15, the J gene TRBJ1-2, with 10 positions matching TRBD1. Germline loops: CDR1 LNHNV, CDR2 YYDKDF (reference sequence). The CDR3 sequence is 16 residues long. Trimming took 5 bases from V and 3 from J; bases not matched to a gene: 9. This chain's CDR3 is CATSGRTGGRDYGYTF. In nucleotides, the CDR3 is TGTGCCACCAGCGGAAGGACAGGGGGACGGGACTATGGCTACACCTTC.

In this sample, this clone turned up once. The rearrangement joins TRBV6-6 to TRBJ1-1; no firm D call. V lost 6 bases, J lost 1 base, and 9 bases lay in between. The CDR3 has 13 residues. The germline gives CDR1 MNHNY, CDR2 SVGAGI (reference sequence). CDR3 in amino acids: CASSPPANTEAFF. DNA for the CDR3: TGTGCCAGCAGCCCCCCAGCGAACACTGAAGCTTTCTTT.

As DNA, the CDR3 is TGTGCCTGGAGTGTACTTGAAAAACTGTTTTTT. Translated, it gives CAWSVLEKLFF. This sequence joins TRBV30 and TRBJ1-4, with no clear D. CDR3 size: 11 residues. V lost 0 bases and J 7 bases, leaving 3 bases between the germline ends. Germline V gives CDR1 GTSNPN, CDR2 SVGIG (reference sequence).

The genes are TRBV6-5 and TRBJ2-3, with D uncertain. The germline gives CDR1 MNHEY, CDR2 SVGAGI. This CDR3 region has 13 residues. V was pared by 9 bases and J by 0 bases, with 10 bases between. This chain's CDR3 is CASRIGSTDTQYF. In DNA form, the CDR3 reads TGTGCCAGTCGGATAGGTAGCACAGATACGCAGTATTTT.

The chain combines TRBV24-1 with TRBJ2-3, with TRBD2 matching over 7 bases. This CDR3 is 14 amino acids long. Trimming took 5 bases from V and 6 from J; bases not matched to a gene: 7. From germline, CDR1 is KGHDR and CDR2 SFDVKD. The CDR3 DNA sequence: TGTGCCACCAGTGTGGGGGGGTTACAGGATACGCAGTATTTT. This codes for CATSVGGLQDTQYF.

This chain joins TRBV7-2 and TRBJ2-3, with 7 bases fitting TRBD1. The germline V gene encodes CDR1 SGHTA and CDR2 FQGNSA. This CDR3 region has 14 residues. V shed 4 bases and J 4 bases; nucleotides not matched to a gene: 5. CDR3 residues: CASSSYRGSDTQYF. CDR3 coding DNA: TGTGCCAGCAGCTCATACAGGGGTTCAGATACGCAGTATTTT. Using reference TRBV7-2 and TRBJ2-3 for the parts outside the CDR3, the full variable domain is GAGVSQSPSNKVTEKGKDVELRCDPISGHTALYWYRQSLGQGLEFLIYFQGNSAPDKSGLPSDRFSAERTGGSVSTLTIQRTQQEDSAVYLCASSSYRGSDTQYFGPGTRLTVL.

The rearrangement uses TRBV19 and TRBJ2-3, with 7 bases aligning to TRBD1. J was trimmed by 1 base and V by 0 bases; bases with no gene match: 1. This CDR3 is built from 15 residues. Germline V gene lookup returns CDR1 LNHDA and CDR2 SQIVND (reference sequence). For the CDR3, the DNA is TGTGCCAGTAGTATAGAAGGACAGGGCACAGATACGCAGTATTTT. It codes for CASSIEGQGTDTQYF.

This clone has only one observation. The gene calls are TRBV7-2 and TRBJ2-3; 14 bases are shared with TRBD2. This CDR3 is 16 amino acids long. The V segment lost 5 bases and the J segment 8 bases; nucleotides outside the gene matches: 9. Germline V gives CDR1 SGHTA, CDR2 FQGNSA. In DNA form, the CDR3 reads TGTGCCAGCAGCCAAGGGACTAGCGGGGGAGTAGGTACGCAGTATTTT. Amino acid sequence: CASSQGTSGGVGTQYF.

The gene calls are TRBV6-6 and TRBJ1-1; D uncertain. The CDR3 consists of 14 residues. CDR1 and CDR2 (germline): MNHNY, SVGAGI (reference sequence). With 6 bases removed from V and 1 base from J, the gap between germline ends came to 12 bases. The CDR3 loop is CASSPRGGNTEAFF. DNA of the CDR3: TGTGCCAGCAGCCCCCGAGGAGGGAACACTGAAGCTTTCTTT.

This chain uses TRBV7-2 with TRBJ1-3, with D unresolved. CDR1 is SGHTA, CDR2 FQGNSA, per germline. CDR3 length equals 16 residues. The germline V and J ends were trimmed by 2 bases and 0 bases, with 11 bases remaining between them. CDR3 in DNA: TGTGCCAGCAGCTTACGAGGTCGGATCTCTGGAAACACCATATATTTT. It encodes CASSLRGRISGNTIYF.

The rearrangement uses TRBV7-2 and TRBJ1-2; TRBD1 agrees at 9 bases. Germline V gene lookup returns CDR1 SGHTA and CDR2 FQGNSA. V gave up 5 bases and J gave up 4 bases; unmatched junction bases: 8. This CDR3 comprises 15 residues. The CDR3 DNA is TGTGCCAGCAGCCCCTCCGGGACAGGGACCTATGGCTACACCTTC. This codes for CASSPSGTGTYGYTF.

The chain is built from TRBV24-1 and TRBJ2-2, with 11 bases that match TRBD2. CDR1 and CDR2 (germline): KGHDR, SFDVKD. Losses at the gene ends were 3 bases for V and 5 bases for J; bases not matched to a gene: 4. CDR3 size: 16 residues. In nucleotides, the CDR3 is TGTGCCACCAGTGATCAGACTAGCGGGGAGACCGGGGAGCTGTTTTTT. This sequence encodes CATSDQTSGETGELFF.

The rearrangement uses TRBV5-6 and TRBJ1-6, with D possibly being TRBD1 (5 bases). This CDR3 spans 15 amino acids. Germline CDR1 and CDR2: SGHDT and YYEEEE. V lost 3 bases and J lost 9, with 16 bases in between. The CDR3 nucleotides are TGTGCCAGCAGCTCCCCGGCAGGGAAGGGTTCACCCCTCCACTTT. Protein product: CASSSPAGKGSPLHF.

This sequence joins TRBV7-9 and TRBJ1-3; D is ambiguous. Germline loops: CDR1 SEHNR, CDR2 FQNEAQ (reference sequence). CDR3 length: 13 residues. V gave up 5 bases and J gave up 3 bases, with 8 bases separating them. The CDR3 DNA reads as TGTGCCAGCAGCCTCTCATTTGGAAACACCATATATTTT. Translating gives CASSLSFGNTIYF.

This clone was recorded a few times. The V call is TRBV5-1, the J call TRBJ1-6, with 9 bases that match TRBD1. This CDR3 contains 17 residues. V was pared by 1 base and J by 7 bases, with 9 bases of the junction left unmatched. Per the germline V gene, CDR1 is SGHRS and CDR2 is YFSETQ. CDR3 loop: CASSLSGPDRGNSPLHF. In DNA, the CDR3 is TGCGCCAGCAGCTTGTCTGGGCCGGACAGGGGAAATTCACCCCTCCACTTT.

The rearrangement joins TRBV5-1 to TRBJ2-2; 8 bases map to TRBD1. Looked up from germline, CDR1 is SGHRS and CDR2 is YFSETQ. The V segment lost 0 bases and the J segment 6 bases; nucleotides outside the gene matches: 4. The CDR3 has 15 amino acids. Here the CDR3 reads CASSLEAGGPGELFF. The CDR3 bases are TGCGCCAGCAGCTTGGAGGCAGGGGGCCCCGGGGAGCTGTTTTTT.

CDR3 DNA sequence: TGTGCCACCACATGGCGGTCACAGGGTTTTGTTGAAGCTTTCTTT. Translation gives CATTWRSQGFVEAFF. The V call is TRBV19, the J call TRBJ1-1, with D tentatively TRBD1 (6 bases). The V end lost 10 bases, the J end lost 7 bases, and 25 bases lay between the germline ends. This CDR3 is 15 amino acids long. Germline values: CDR1 LNHDA, CDR2 SQIVND (reference sequence).

This rearrangement joins TRBV12-3 or TRBV12-4 to TRBJ1-1; D not resolved. The V end was cut by 7 bases, the J end by 3 bases, with 9 bases between. The length of the CDR3 is 12 residues. The CDR3 here is CASTYDDTEAFF. In DNA, the CDR3 is TGTGCCAGCACCTATGACGACACTGAAGCTTTCTTT.

The chain links TRBV18 to TRBJ2-5; D remains unclear. Per germline, CDR1 KGHSH and CDR2 LQKENI. Trimming shortened V by 3 bases and J by 0 bases, and 5 bases separated the two germline ends. This CDR3 comprises 13 residues. Here the CDR3 reads CASSPQYQETQYF. The CDR3 nucleotides are TGTGCCAGCTCACCCCAGTACCAAGAGACCCAGTACTTC.

The chain carries TRBV4-3 and TRBJ1-1; D ambiguous. The CDR3 is 13 residues long. Between the trimmed V and J ends, which lost 0 bases and 3 bases, there was a span of 5 bases. Germline lookup yields CDR1 LGHNA and CDR2 YSLEER. The CDR3 protein is CASSQESDTEAFF. The CDR3 region has the DNA TGCGCCAGCAGCCAAGAATCGGACACTGAAGCTTTCTTT.

The CDR3 reads CASGLVGDNEQFF. The CDR3 nucleotides read TGTGCTAGTGGTTTGGTAGGAGATAATGAGCAGTTCTTC. The rearrangement links TRBV12-5 to TRBJ2-1; D remains ambiguous. V was clipped by 0 bases and J by 7 bases, with 7 bases between them. The CDR3 runs 13 residues. Germline CDR1 LGHNT, CDR2 FRNRAP.

The chain links TRBV20-1 to TRBJ1-1; no firm D call. Germline V lookup: CDR1 DFQATT, CDR2 SNEGSKA (reference sequence). CDR3 length: 11 residues. Trimming took off 4 bases at V and 8 bases at J, with 11 bases between the two ends. The CDR3 bases are TGCAGTGCTATAAGGGTCGGGGAAGCTTTCTTT. Residues: CSAIRVGEAFF.

This clone was recorded once. The chain has TRBV19 and TRBJ2-5, with TRBD1 as a possible D gene (6 bases). The CDR3 sequence is 14 residues long. CDR1 is LNHDA, CDR2 SQIVND, per germline (reference sequence). Trimming shortened V by 4 bases and J by 1 base, and 10 bases separated the two germline ends. CDR3: CASSTDRGQETQYF. The CDR3 bases are TGTGCCAGTAGTACGGACAGAGGCCAAGAGACCCAGTACTTC.

The rearrangement links TRBV19 to TRBJ1-1; a weak D match, TRBD1 (5 bases). V dropped 6 bases and J dropped 5 bases, with 19 bases sitting between them. This CDR3 contains 15 residues. Germline V gene data show CDR1 as LNHDA and CDR2 as SQIVND (reference sequence). The CDR3 reads CASRPAGTGKTEAFF. In nucleotides, the CDR3 is TGTGCCAGTAGGCCTGCCGGGACGGGGAAGACTGAAGCTTTCTTT.

The V call is TRBV4-3, the J call TRBJ1-2, with D uncertain. CDR1 and CDR2 from the germline V gene are LGHNA and YSLEER. The CDR3 runs to 17 residues. V was clipped by 0 bases and J by 5 bases, with 19 bases between them. This CDR3 is CASSQDREPRVTYGYTF. CDR3 nucleotide sequence: TGCGCCAGCAGCCAAGATCGGGAACCAAGGGTTACTTATGGCTACACCTTC.

This clone has more than one count but fewer than ten. The genes are TRBV20-1 and TRBJ1-2; D gene ambiguous. The CDR3 loop spans 11 amino acids. The V end was cut by 3 bases, the J end by 3 bases, with 5 bases between. The V gene's germline CDR1 is DFQATT and CDR2 SNEGSKA (reference sequence). CDR3 loop: CSASVYYGYTF. CDR3 in DNA: TGCAGTGCTAGCGTCTACTATGGCTACACCTTC.